A selection of T cell receptor beta chains follows, all from one sample in a study of T cell changes during pregnancy in multiple sclerosis. TCRdb keeps only in-frame clones here, not all; method: immunoSEQ multiplex PCR. The table has about 72,000 clones, about 90% seen once. The sample consisted of peripheral blood, taken in the second trimester of pregnancy. The receptors come from a female donor with multiple sclerosis, enrolled in a pregnancy study. Both conserved end residues are part of each CDR3. A D gene is named only where the DNA matches it firmly. Where a row states a size, it is once, few, many or the class of an expanded clone; other rows omit it.

TRBJ1-1 TRBD1 TRBV29-1 . TGCAGCTTCCCGGGACAGGGGGTTAGGGGGACTGAAGCTTTCTTT CSFPGQGVRGTEAFF
TRBJ1-6 . TRBV7-2 . TGTGCCAGCAGCCCAGGCGAGGGGAGGACCTATAATTCACCCCTCCACTTT CASSPGEGRTYNSPLHF
TRBJ2-4 . TRBV30 . TGTGCCTCCTACCAGGGGGCCAAAAACATTCAGTACTTC CASYQGAKNIQYF
TRBJ1-4 TRBD1 TRBV10-3 . TGTGCCATCAGTCGAGACAGGGGGGATGAAAAACTGTTTTTT CAISRDRGDEKLFF
TRBJ2-1 . TRBV18 . TGTGCCAGCTCACCCAGGGGAAGGGACAACTACAATGAGCAGTTCTTC CASSPRGRDNYNEQFF
TRBJ2-7 TRBD1 TRBV18 . TGTGCCAGCTCACAAAAGACAGGGGGCGACTCCTTCGAGCAGTACTTC CASSQKTGGDSFEQYF
TRBJ1-1 . TRBV10-3 . TGTGCCATCGGGGGGGGTGGGAGGGCGCGCACTGAAGCTTTCTTT CAIGGGGRARTEAFF
TRBJ2-1 TRBD2 TRBV7-9 . TGTGCCAGCAGCCCCCGGGGAGCGGGGGGGCCCATCAATGAGCAGTTCTTC CASSPRGAGGPINEQFF
TRBJ2-7 TRBD1 TRBV9 . TGTGCCAGCAGCGGGGGGGACAGGGGGCAGGTTGAGCAGTACTTC CASSGGDRGQVEQYF
TRBJ2-7 TRBD2 TRBV6-6 . TGTGCCAGCAGAGACCGGGACTACGGATACGAGCAGTACTTC CASRDRDYGYEQYF
TRBJ2-7 TRBD1 TRBV7-9 . TGTGCCAGCAGCTTAGAACAGGGGGAGCAGTACTTC CASSLEQGEQYF
TRBJ2-1 . TRBV7-2 . TGTGCCAGCAGCCTAAGGTGGACACTCAATGAGCAGTTCTTC CASSLRWTLNEQFF
TRBJ2-7 TRBD2 TRBV14 once TGTGCCAGCAGCCAAAGACTAGCGGGTTACGAGCAGTACTTC CASSQRLAGYEQYF
TRBJ1-2 . TRBV7-9 . TGTGCCAGCAGCACCCGGGCCGGCGGGGGCTACACCTTC CASSTRAGGGYTF
TRBJ1-2 TRBD1 TRBV19 . TGTGCCAGTAGTCGCCAACAGGGGGCTAACTATGGCTACACCTTC CASSRQQGANYGYTF
TRBJ1-2 . TRBV30 . TGTGCCTGGAGTGTCAGGGTCGGGGGAGTTTATGGCTACACCTTC CAWSVRVGGVYGYTF
TRBJ2-7 TRBD2 TRBV4-3 . TGCGCCAGCAGCCAAGATCGAGGCGCGGGGGTTTTATACGAGCAGTACTTC CASSQDRGAGVLYEQYF
TRBJ1-5 TRBD1 TRBV7-2 . TGTGCCAGCAGCTTAGGGGACAGGGGAAGCAATCAGCCCCAGCATTTT CASSLGDRGSNQPQHF
TRBJ1-2 TRBD1 TRBV30 . TGTGCCTGGAGTATGGGACAGATCTACTATGGCTACACCTTC CAWSMGQIYYGYTF
TRBJ2-7 . TRBV6-5 . TGTGCCAGCAGTTATGGACAGTTCTACGAGCAGTACTTC CASSYGQFYEQYF
TRBJ2-1 . TRBV6-1 . TGTGCCAGCACTGGACAGATATACAATGAGCAGTTCTTC CASTGQIYNEQFF
TRBJ1-1 . TRBV7-2 . TGTGCCAGCAGCTTAGGATGGCAGGGGCCTCTCATGAACACTGAAGCTTTCTTT CASSLGWQGPLMNTEAFF
TRBJ2-3 . TRBV29-1 . TGCAGCGTTTATTCCGTTATGAGCACAGATACGCAGTATTTT CSVYSVMSTDTQYF
TRBJ1-4 . TRBV4-3 . TGCGCCAGCAGCCCACGGTATAGCAGCATCGCAACTAATGAAAAACTGTTTTTT CASSPRYSSIATNEKLFF
TRBJ1-2 . TRBV14 . TGTGCCAGCTCGACTCGGACACATCTCTATGGCTACACCTTC CASSTRTHLYGYTF
TRBJ1-1 . TRBV6-1 few TGTGCCAGCAGTGAAAACGTCTTTACCGAGTCTTTCTTT CASSENVFTESFF
TRBJ1-3 . TRBV11-2 . TGTGCCAGCAGCCCGACAGTGGGGAACACCATATATTTT CASSPTVGNTIYF
TRBJ2-5 . TRBV11-2 . TGTGCCAGCAGCTTAGATGGGGCAGGAGAAGAGACCCAGTACTTC CASSLDGAGEETQYF
TRBJ2-3 TRBD2 TRBV4-2 . TGTGCCAGCAGCGGGACTAGCGGAAGCACAGATACGCAGTATTTT CASSGTSGSTDTQYF
TRBJ2-2 TRBD2 TRBV6-6 . TGTGCCAGCACCCAAGCGGGGCCCACCGGGGAGCTGTTTTTT CASTQAGPTGELFF
TRBJ1-1 . TRBV18 . TGTGCCAGCTCTCAGACAGCTTTACGTAGTATGAACACTGAAGCTTTCTTT CASSQTALRSMNTEAFF
TRBJ1-1 . TRBV30 . TGTGCCTGGAGTGTCCGAACAAGAAGTTACACTGAAGCTTTCTTT CAWSVRTRSYTEAFF
TRBJ2-5 TRBD2 TRBV6-1 . TGTGCCAGCAGTGAAAAAGCGGGGAGCCCGAGGCCAGAGACCCAGTACTTC CASSEKAGSPRPETQYF
TRBJ1-1 TRBD1 TRBV15 . TGTGCCACCAGCGGCAGGACAGGGGTGACTGAAGCTTTCTTT CATSGRTGVTEAFF
TRBJ2-5 TRBD2 TRBV13 . TGTGCCAGCAGCTCCGCCGGGAGGTCTCAAGAGACCCAGTACTTC CASSSAGRSQETQYF
TRBJ2-7 . TRBV30 . TGTGCCTGGAGTCCGACAGTTTCGGAGCAGTACTTC CAWSPTVSEQYF
TRBJ1-2 TRBD1 TRBV9 . TGTGCCAGCAGCTCTACAGGGGGCAGTATCTATGGCTACACCTTC CASSSTGGSIYGYTF
TRBJ1-2 . TRBV6-1 few TGTGCCAGCAGTGGGAGGGGAAATGCCTCTACCTATGGCTACACCTTC CASSGRGNASTYGYTF
TRBJ1-2 . TRBV18 once TGTGCCAGCTCACCAGACAGTGGCTACACCTTC CASSPDSGYTF
TRBJ1-1 . TRBV10-3 . TGTGCCACCACCGTGCGGGTCTCGAACACTGAAGCTTTCTTT CATTVRVSNTEAFF
TRBJ2-4 . TRBV27 . TGTGCCAGCAGTTTTGGGCAGGGGCAAGCCAAAAACATTCAGTACTTC CASSFGQGQAKNIQYF
TRBJ2-5 . TRBV9 . TGTGCCAGCAGCGTAGTATGGGGCGCAGAGACCCAGTACTTC CASSVVWGAETQYF
TRBJ1-2 TRBD1 TRBV7-9 . TGTGCCAGCAGCGGACAGGGGCCCTATGGCTACACCTTC CASSGQGPYGYTF
TRBJ2-1 TRBD2 TRBV6-4 . TGTGCCAGCAACAGCGGGGGGGCCTACAATGAGCAGTTCTTC CASNSGGAYNEQFF
TRBJ1-4 TRBD1 TRBV30 . TGTGCCTGGAGTACTCGACAGGGGAATGAAAAACTGTTTTTT CAWSTRQGNEKLFF
TRBJ1-5 TRBD1 TRBV7-9 . TGTGCCAGCAGCTTGGATACAGGGGGTAGCAATCAGCCCCAGCATTTT CASSLDTGGSNQPQHF
TRBJ1-6 TRBD1 TRBV6-5 . TGTGCCAGCAGTCGGGACAGGGTTTCACCCCTCCACTTT CASSRDRVSPLHF
TRBJ1-1 TRBD1 TRBV4-1 once TGCGCCAGCAGCCAGGACAGGGTTTTGGGCACTGAAGCTTTCTTT CASSQDRVLGTEAFF
TRBJ2-7 . TRBV9 . TGTGCCAGCAGCCCTCGGACTGGGGCCTACGAGCAGTACTTC CASSPRTGAYEQYF
TRBJ1-6 TRBD1 TRBV5-4 . TGTGCCAGCAGCTTGGGACAGGGGGCCCCCTATAATTCACCCCTCCACTTT CASSLGQGAPYNSPLHF
TRBJ1-1 . TRBV27 . TGTGCCAGCAGTTTCAGGGAAGACACTGAAGCTTTCTTT CASSFREDTEAFF
TRBJ1-2 TRBD1 TRBV30 . TGTGCCTGGAGTGGACAGGGGCACTATGGCTACACCTTC CAWSGQGHYGYTF
TRBJ2-3 . TRBV4-3 . TGCGCCAGCAGCCAAGAGCGCCTCGTCAACACAGATACGCAGTATTTT CASSQERLVNTDTQYF
TRBJ1-1 . TRBV4-3 . TGCGCCAGCAGCCAAGATCTCTGGACAAACACTGAAGCTTTCTTT CASSQDLWTNTEAFF